This T cell receptor beta chain was recovered during a study of blood T cell repertoires in COVID-19. Turning to the study itself: Sources were T cells, B-cell-depleted T cells, or PBMCs; the material itself was cDNA or gDNA.

Authors' processing steps: Amplification with reference gene primers provided the estimates of nucleated cell counts. The repertoire was sequenced with immunoSEQ multiplex PCR; TCRdb's copy has only in-frame clones and lacks some. Clone size and the V and J calls come from that table; the DNA yielded D and trimming. The sample lists approximately 70,000 clones; roughly 86% were seen once. The clonotype originates from a woman aged 50 to 60 with acute or convalescent COVID-19. What was sequenced was peripheral blood.

The CDR3 loop reads CASSLAGQTTGNTIYF. DNA of the CDR3: TGTGCCAGCAGCTTAGCGGGACAGACAACTGGAAACACCATATATTTT. The chain carries TRBV11-2 and TRBJ1-3; 7 positions agree with TRBD1. The length of the CDR3 is 16 residues. Germline lookup yields CDR1 SGHAT and CDR2 FQNNGV. After removal of 1 base from V and 2 bases from J, the junction contained 5 bases not matched to a gene.